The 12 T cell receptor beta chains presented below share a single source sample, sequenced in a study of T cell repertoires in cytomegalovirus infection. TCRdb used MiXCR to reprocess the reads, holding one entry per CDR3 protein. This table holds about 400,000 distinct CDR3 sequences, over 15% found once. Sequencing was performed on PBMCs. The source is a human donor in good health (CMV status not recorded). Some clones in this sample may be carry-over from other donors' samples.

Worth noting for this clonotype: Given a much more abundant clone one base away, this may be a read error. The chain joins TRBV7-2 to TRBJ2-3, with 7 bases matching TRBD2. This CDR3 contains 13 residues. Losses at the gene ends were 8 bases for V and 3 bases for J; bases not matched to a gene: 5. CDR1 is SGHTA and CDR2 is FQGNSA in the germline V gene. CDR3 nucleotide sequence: TGTGCCAGCGGCCCCGGGAGGACAGATACGCAGTATTTT. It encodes CASGPGRTDTQYF.

The CDR3 spells CASSPREDNYGYTF. CDR3 nucleotides: TGTGCCAGCAGCCCCCGCGAGGATAACTATGGCTACACCTTC. The chain joins TRBV9 to TRBJ1-2, with no clear D. CDR1 SGDLS and CDR2 YYNGEE come from the germline V gene. V lost 4 bases, J lost 1 base, and 11 bases lay in between. The CDR3 is 14 amino acids.

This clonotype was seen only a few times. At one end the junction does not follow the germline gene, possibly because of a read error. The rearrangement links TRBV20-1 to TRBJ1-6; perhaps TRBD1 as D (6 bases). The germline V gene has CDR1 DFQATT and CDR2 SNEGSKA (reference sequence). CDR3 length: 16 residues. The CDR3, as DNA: TGCAGTGCTCGAGACAGGAGAGGCGCCTATAATTCACCCCTCCACTTT. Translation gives CSARDRRGAYNSPLHF.

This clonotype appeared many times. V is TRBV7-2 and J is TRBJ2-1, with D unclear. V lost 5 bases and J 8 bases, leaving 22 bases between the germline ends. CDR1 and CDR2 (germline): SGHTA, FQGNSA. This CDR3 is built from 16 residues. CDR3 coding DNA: TGTGCCAGCAGCGGATATAGGCACACTATCAACGATGAGCAGTTCTTC. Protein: CASSGYRHTINDEQFF. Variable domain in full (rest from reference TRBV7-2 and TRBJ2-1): GAGVSQSPSNKVTEKGKDVELRCDPISGHTALYWYRQSLGQGLEFLIYFQGNSAPDKSGLPSDRFSAERTGGSVSTLTIQRTQQEDSAVYLCASSGYRHTINDEQFFGPGTRLTVL.

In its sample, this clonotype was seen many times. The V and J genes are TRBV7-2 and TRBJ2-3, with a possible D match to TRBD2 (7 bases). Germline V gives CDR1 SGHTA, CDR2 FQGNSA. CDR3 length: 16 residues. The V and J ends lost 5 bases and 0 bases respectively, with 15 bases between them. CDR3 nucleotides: TGTGCCAGCAGCCCCGTCAGGGGAGGGAGCACAGATACGCAGTATTTT. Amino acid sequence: CASSPVRGGSTDTQYF. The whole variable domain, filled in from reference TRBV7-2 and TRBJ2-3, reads GAGVSQSPSNKVTEKGKDVELRCDPISGHTALYWYRQSLGQGLEFLIYFQGNSAPDKSGLPSDRFSAERTGGSVSTLTIQRTQQEDSAVYLCASSPVRGGSTDTQYFGPGTRLTVL.

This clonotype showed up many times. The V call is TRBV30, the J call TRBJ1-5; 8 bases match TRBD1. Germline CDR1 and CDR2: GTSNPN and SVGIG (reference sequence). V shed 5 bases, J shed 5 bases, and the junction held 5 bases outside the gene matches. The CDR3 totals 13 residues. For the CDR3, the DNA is TGTGCCTGGGGACAGGGTAGTCATCAGCCCCAGCATTTT. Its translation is CAWGQGSHQPQHF.

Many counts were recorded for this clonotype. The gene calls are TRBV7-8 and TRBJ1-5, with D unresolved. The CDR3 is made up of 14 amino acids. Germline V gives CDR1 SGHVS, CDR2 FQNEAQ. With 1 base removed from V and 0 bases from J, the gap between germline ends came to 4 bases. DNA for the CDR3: TGTGCCAGCAGCTTAGAAGATAGCAATCAGCCCCAGCATTTT. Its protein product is CASSLEDSNQPQHF.

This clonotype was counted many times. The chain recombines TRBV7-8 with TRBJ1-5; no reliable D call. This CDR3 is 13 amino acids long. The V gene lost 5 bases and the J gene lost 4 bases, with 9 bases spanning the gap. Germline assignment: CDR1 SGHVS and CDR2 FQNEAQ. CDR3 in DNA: TGTGCCAGCAGCGCCTACCTAAATCAGCCCCAGCATTTT. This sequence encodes CASSAYLNQPQHF. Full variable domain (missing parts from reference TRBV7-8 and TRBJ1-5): GAGVSQSPRYKVAKRGQDVALRCDPISGHVSLFWYQQALGQGPEFLTYFQNEAQLDKSGLPSDRFFAERPEGSVSTLKIQRTQQEDSAVYLCASSAYLNQPQHFGDGTRLSIL.

The CDR3 DNA reads as TGTGCCAGCAGTTACTTCTTAGCGGGAGTCGGCAATGAGCAGTTCTTC. It translates to CASSYFLAGVGNEQFF. This chain uses TRBV6-6 with TRBJ2-1; 9 bases map to TRBD2. The V gene's germline CDR1 is MNHNY and CDR2 SVGAGI (reference sequence). V dropped 1 base and J dropped 6; count of bases not matched to a gene: 7. CDR3 length equals 16 residues.

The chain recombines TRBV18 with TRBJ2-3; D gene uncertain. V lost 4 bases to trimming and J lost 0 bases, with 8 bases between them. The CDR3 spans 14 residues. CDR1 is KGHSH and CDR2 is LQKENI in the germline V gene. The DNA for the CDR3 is TGTGCCAGCTCACGGGCAGCGAGCACAGATACGCAGTATTTT. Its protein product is CASSRAASTDTQYF.

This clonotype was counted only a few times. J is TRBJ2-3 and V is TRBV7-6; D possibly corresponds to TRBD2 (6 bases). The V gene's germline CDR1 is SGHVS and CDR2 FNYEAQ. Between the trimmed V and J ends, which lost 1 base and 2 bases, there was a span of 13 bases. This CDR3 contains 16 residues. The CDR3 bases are TGTGCCAGCAGCTTAGAGGCGGGGCCCATCACAGATACGCAGTATTTT. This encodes CASSLEAGPITDTQYF.

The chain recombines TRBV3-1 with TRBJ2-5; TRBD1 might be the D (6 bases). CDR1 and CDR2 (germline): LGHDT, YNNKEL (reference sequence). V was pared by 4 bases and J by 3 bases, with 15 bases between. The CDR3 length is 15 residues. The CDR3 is CASSPKGRGKETQYF. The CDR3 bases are TGTGCCAGCAGCCCAAAGGGCAGGGGAAAAGAGACCCAGTACTTC.